These 14 T cell receptor beta chains share one sample of origin, sequenced in a study of T-cell reconstitution after alpha-beta-depleted transplantation in children. Unique molecular identifiers were incorporated during preparation of the TCRbeta library. MiXCR, run by TCRdb on the PCR reads, gives a single entry per CDR3 protein. The sample has tens of thousands of distinct CDR3 sequences; under 8% are singletons. The sample consisted of PBMCs, mostly from graft donor cells, taken 180 days after TCRalphabeta/CD19-depleted stem cell transplant. The source is a male patient aged 10-17 years who had a stem cell transplant for acute myeloid leukemia, so the T cells may come from the graft donor.

This clonotype was observed many times. This chain links TRBV9 with TRBJ2-3, with TRBD2 as a possible D gene (5 bases). From germline, CDR1 is SGDLS and CDR2 YYNGEE. CDR3 length equals 17 residues. V was clipped by 0 bases and J by 5 bases, with 19 bases between them. CDR3 loop: CASSVAPGGAWGDTQYF. The CDR3 coding sequence is TGTGCCAGCAGCGTAGCCCCCGGAGGCGCTTGGGGAGATACGCAGTATTTT.

This clonotype was seen ten or more times. J is TRBJ2-7 and V is TRBV5-6, with D maybe TRBD1 (6 bases). The CDR3 runs to 15 residues. Trimming took 4 bases from V and 0 from J, leaving 14 bases between them. CDR1 is SGHDT and CDR2 is YYEEEE in the germline V gene. The CDR3 loop is CASSPGQRYSYEQYF. The CDR3 coding sequence is TGTGCCAGCAGCCCCGGACAGCGGTACTCCTACGAGCAGTACTTC. The full variable domain, rest sourced from reference TRBV5-6 and TRBJ2-7, is DAGVTQSPTHLIKTRGQQVTLRCSPKSGHDTVSWYQQALGQGPQFIFQYYEEEERQRGNFPDRFSGHQFPNYSSELNVNALLLGDSALYLCASSPGQRYSYEQYFGPGTRLTVT.

This clonotype was seen repeatedly, ten times or more. The chain is built from TRBV19 and TRBJ1-5, with 10 bases fitting TRBD1. The V and J ends lost 6 bases and 6 bases, in that order; junction bases with no gene match: 8. The length of the CDR3 is 15 residues. Germline values: CDR1 LNHDA, CDR2 SQIVND (reference sequence). CDR3 sequence reads: CASRRGQGGFQPQHF. In DNA form, the CDR3 reads TGTGCCAGTAGAAGAGGACAGGGGGGATTTCAGCCCCAGCATTTT.

This clonotype has ten or more counts. The chain carries TRBV10-3 and TRBJ2-3; D call uncertain. The CDR3 spans 14 residues. Germline V gene data show CDR1 as ENHRY and CDR2 as SYGVKD. V lost 7 bases and J lost 2, with 13 bases in between. DNA of the CDR3: TGTGCCATCATGGGAACCGCGGACACAGATACGCAGTATTTT. It is translated as CAIMGTADTDTQYF.

This clonotype was seen at least ten times. The J gene is TRBJ2-1, the V gene TRBV20-1; D gene ambiguous. CDR3 size: 13 residues. CDR1 and CDR2 from the germline V gene are DFQATT and SNEGSKA (reference sequence). V shed 7 bases and J shed 6 bases, with 16 bases lying between them. The CDR3 region has the DNA TGCAGTGTCCCGAACCCCGTGGGCAATGAGCAGTTCTTC. It encodes CSVPNPVGNEQFF.

This clonotype was found many times. The chain carries TRBV5-1 and TRBJ1-1, with D uncertain. V was clipped by 1 base and J by 1 base, with 11 bases between them. Germline V lookup: CDR1 SGHRS, CDR2 YFSETQ. The CDR3 totals 15 residues. DNA for the CDR3: TGCGCCAGCAGCTTGCGCGCCGGTGGGAACACTGAAGCTTTCTTT. Amino acid sequence: CASSLRAGGNTEAFF.

This clonotype is labeled medium-sized. The chain carries TRBV29-1 and TRBJ1-1; D not resolved. This CDR3 contains 12 residues. CDR1 and CDR2 (germline): SQVTM, ANQGSEA. The V and J ends lost 3 bases and 7 bases respectively, with 12 bases between them. CDR3 DNA: TGCAGCGTTGATTTGGGATACGGTGAAGCTTTCTTT. Amino acid sequence: CSVDLGYGEAFF.

There are many counts of this clonotype. The chain couples TRBV20-1 to TRBJ2-1; D gene unclear. CDR1 is DFQATT and CDR2 is SNEGSKA in the germline V gene (reference sequence). This CDR3 has 11 residues. Trimming removed 2 bases from V and 9 bases from J, with 8 bases in between. As DNA, the CDR3 is TGCAGTGCTAGAAATCCTAGTGAGCAGTTCTTC. Its translation: CSARNPSEQFF.

This rearrangement joins TRBV6-1 to TRBJ2-3; a weak D match, TRBD1 (5 bases). The CDR3 is 16 amino acids. The V end lost 3 bases, the J end lost 3 bases, and 16 bases lay between the germline ends. Germline V lookup: CDR1 MNHNS, CDR2 SASEGT. CDR3 region: CASSDQGAWATDTQYF. CDR3 DNA sequence: TGTGCCAGCAGTGATCAAGGGGCTTGGGCAACAGATACGCAGTATTTT.

There are many counts of this clonotype. This chain uses TRBV30 with TRBJ2-1; 7 bases align to TRBD2. CDR1 is GTSNPN and CDR2 is SVGIG in the germline V gene (reference sequence). The CDR3 has 14 amino acids. V gave up 4 bases and J gave up 5 bases; unmatched junction bases: 8. CDR3: CAWKQAGVHNEQFF. The CDR3 DNA follows: TGTGCCTGGAAACAGGCGGGAGTACACAATGAGCAGTTCTTC. The entire variable domain, with the rest obtained from reference TRBV30 and TRBJ2-1, is as follows: SQTIHQWPATLVQPVGSPLSLECTVEGTSNPNLYWYRQAAGRGLQLLFYSVGIGQISSEVPQNLSASRPQDRQFILSSKKLLLSDSGFYLCAWKQAGVHNEQFFGPGTRLTVL.

This clonotype was detected ten times or more. The chain is built from TRBV3-1 and TRBJ1-5, with a weak D call TRBD1 (5 bases). CDR1 LGHDT and CDR2 YNNKEL come from the germline V gene (reference sequence). The CDR3 loop spans 15 amino acids. V dropped 0 bases and J dropped 0 bases, with 6 bases sitting between them. DNA of the CDR3: TGTGCCAGCAGCCAAGATGGGGGTAGCAATCAGCCCCAGCATTTT. It translates to CASSQDGGSNQPQHF.

This clonotype was recorded at least ten times. The V and J genes are TRBV9 and TRBJ1-1, with D possibly matching TRBD1 (6 bases). The V and J ends lost 4 bases and 1 base respectively, with 14 bases between them. The CDR3 spans 15 residues. Looked up from germline, CDR1 is SGDLS and CDR2 is YYNGEE. CDR3 in amino acids: CASSQTGQPNTEAFF. The DNA of the CDR3 is TGTGCCAGCAGCCAGACAGGACAGCCGAACACTGAAGCTTTCTTT.

This clonotype was seen repeatedly, ten times or more. The V gene is TRBV4-1, the J gene TRBJ2-2; 7 nucleotides line up with TRBD2. CDR3 size: 15 residues. Germline V gene sequence: CDR1 MGHRA, CDR2 YSYEKL. With 6 bases clipped from V and 1 base from J, the junction kept 5 bases outside the gene matches. CDR3 DNA sequence: TGCGCCAGCAGTCTAGCGGACCGGAACACCGGGGAGCTGTTTTTT. Its protein is CASSLADRNTGELFF.

This clonotype was observed a few times. This chain connects TRBV3-1 to TRBJ1-3; no clear D gene. V lost 7 bases and J lost 1, with 11 bases in between. The CDR3 is made up of 14 amino acids. Per germline, CDR1 LGHDT and CDR2 YNNKEL (reference sequence). CDR3 sequence (DNA): TGTGCCAGCATGGGTGAAGGATCTGGAAACACCATATATTTT. Its protein is CASMGEGSGNTIYF.